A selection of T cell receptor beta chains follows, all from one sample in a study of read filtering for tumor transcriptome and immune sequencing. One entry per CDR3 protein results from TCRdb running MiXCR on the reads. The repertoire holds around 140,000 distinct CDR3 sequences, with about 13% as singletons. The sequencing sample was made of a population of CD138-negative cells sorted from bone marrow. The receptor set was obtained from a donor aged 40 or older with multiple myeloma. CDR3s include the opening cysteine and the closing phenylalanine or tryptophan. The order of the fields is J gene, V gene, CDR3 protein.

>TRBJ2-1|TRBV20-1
CSARGTSAYSYNEQFF
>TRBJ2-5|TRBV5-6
CASSSEVAVGWETQYF
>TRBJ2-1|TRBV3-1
CASSLSQERNNEQFF
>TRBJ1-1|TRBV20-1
CSASTGPNTEAFF
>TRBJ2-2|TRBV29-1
CSAKDRGNTGELFF
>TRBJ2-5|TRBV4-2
CASSQDPGQQETQYF
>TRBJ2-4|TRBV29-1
CSVEDIAGDQPAKNIQYF
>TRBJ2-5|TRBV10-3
CAVGPGEETQYF
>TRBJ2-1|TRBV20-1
CSASPRGAVAYNEQFF
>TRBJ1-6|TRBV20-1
CSARDFRGPVDSPLHF
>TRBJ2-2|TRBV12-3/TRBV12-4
CASNKLALNTGELFF
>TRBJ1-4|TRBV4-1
CASSQDLVWDGEATTNEKLFF
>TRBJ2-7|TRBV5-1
CASSSQGGGTYEQYF
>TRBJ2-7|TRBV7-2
CASSLKRASGSYEQYF
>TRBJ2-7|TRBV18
CASSPIHSGEGGEQYF
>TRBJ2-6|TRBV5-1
CASGQAGANVLTF
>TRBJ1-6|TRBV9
CASSVDGSSPLHF